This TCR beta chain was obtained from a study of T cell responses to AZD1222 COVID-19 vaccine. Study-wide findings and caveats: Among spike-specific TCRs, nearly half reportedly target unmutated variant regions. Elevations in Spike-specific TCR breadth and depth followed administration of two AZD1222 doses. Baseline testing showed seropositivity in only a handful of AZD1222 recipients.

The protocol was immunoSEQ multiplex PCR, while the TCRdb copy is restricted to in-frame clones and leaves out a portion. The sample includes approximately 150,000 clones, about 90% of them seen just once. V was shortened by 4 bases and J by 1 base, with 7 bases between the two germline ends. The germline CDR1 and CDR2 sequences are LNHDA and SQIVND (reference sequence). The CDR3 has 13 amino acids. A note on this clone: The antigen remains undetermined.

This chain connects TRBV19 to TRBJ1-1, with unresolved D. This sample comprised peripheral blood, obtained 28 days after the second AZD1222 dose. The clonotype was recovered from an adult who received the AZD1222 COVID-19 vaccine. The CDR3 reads CASSRAANTEAFF. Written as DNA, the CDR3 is TGTGCCAGTAGTAGGGCCGCGAACACTGAAGCTTTCTTT.